The entry that follows covers one T cell receptor (beta chain) sequence. Its antigen is not identified. This specimen comes from a study of regulatory and conventional T cells in RAG deficiency. Clones were sequenced by immunoSEQ multiplex PCR, and TCRdb holds only the in-frame ones, with some missing. This repertoire shows approximately 7,000 clones, roughly 78% found once; its top ten account for 9.5% to 15%. The CDR3 runs 15 residues. Per germline, CDR1 SGDLS and CDR2 YYNGEE. The V end lost 3 bases, the J end lost 5 bases, and 15 bases lay between the germline ends. General study findings and limits: Omenn syndrome and CID/AS patients had around 100-fold fewer unique Treg TCR beta sequences, versus around 9.8-fold elsewhere.

A further study also used this sample, focusing on regulatory T cells. That source adds: The primer mix had 52 TRBV and 13 TRBJ primers.

This receptor was obtained from a human donor in good health. The sample consisted of CD8+ T cells sorted from blood. The chain is built from TRBV9 and TRBJ2-1; possibly TRBD1 or TRBD2 for D (5 bases each). CDR3 sequence: CASSGGAGSHNEQFF. CDR3 nucleotides: TGTGCCAGCAGCGGTGGGGCAGGGAGCCACAATGAGCAGTTCTTC.